The 5 T cell receptor beta chains below were found in one sample sequenced in a study of T-cell reconstitution after alpha-beta-depleted transplantation in children. A library of TCRbeta sequences, prepared with unique molecular identifiers, was generated. TCRdb ran MiXCR on the PCR reads and lists one entry per CDR3 protein. This table has around 580,000 distinct CDR3 sequences, 25% to 30% appearing once. Sequencing used PBMCs, obtained before TCRalphabeta/CD19-depleted stem cell transplant. The receptors derive from a boy less than two years old with Wiskott-Aldrich syndrome, due to receive a stem cell transplant.

The chain couples TRBV7-9 to TRBJ1-4; D not resolved. V was cut by 8 bases and J by 7 bases, with 17 bases left in between. The germline CDR1 and CDR2 sequences are SEHNR and FQNEAQ (reference sequence). The CDR3 has 14 amino acids. As DNA, the CDR3 is TGTGCCAGCGCATTCGAGACGGGCATTGAAAAACTGTTTTTT. Protein product: CASAFETGIEKLFF.

This clonotype has more than one count but fewer than ten. J is TRBJ2-1 and V is TRBV5-1; the match to TRBD1 covers 10 bases. The junction had 13 bases not matched to a gene; V was cut back by 1 base and J by 9 bases. The CDR3 totals 17 residues. CDR1 is SGHRS and CDR2 is YFSETQ in the germline V gene. CDR3 nucleotides: TGCGCCAGCAGCTTGAGTGTTGGACAGGGGGTCAGAGGTGAGCAGTTCTTC. Its translation is CASSLSVGQGVRGEQFF.

J is TRBJ1-1 and V is TRBV6-6; the D is unclear. Germline CDR1 reads MNHNY; CDR2 reads SVGAGI (reference sequence). Trimming took 6 bases from V and 4 from J, leaving 12 bases between them. This CDR3 region has 13 residues. The CDR3 sequence: CASRRVLSTEAFF. The DNA of the CDR3 is TGTGCCAGCAGAAGGGTTTTGAGCACTGAAGCTTTCTTT.

This chain uses TRBV6-2 or TRBV6-3 with TRBJ2-1; 7 positions agree with TRBD1. Unmatched junction bases numbered 15, after V lost 7 bases and J lost 15 bases. Germline CDR1 is MNHEY and CDR2 is SVGEGT. The CDR3 has 13 residues. The CDR3 sequence: CASTIPNRGHRFF. The CDR3 nucleotides read TGTGCCAGCACCATACCTAACAGGGGTCACCGGTTCTTC.

The V and J genes are TRBV5-1 and TRBJ2-1, with 8 positions matching TRBD2. The CDR3 spans 15 residues. Germline CDR1 SGHRS, CDR2 YFSETQ. V lost 4 bases and J lost 4; bases outside the gene matches: 7. This CDR3 is CASSQREGGYNEQFF. DNA for the CDR3: TGCGCCAGCAGCCAACGGGAGGGGGGATACAATGAGCAGTTCTTC.